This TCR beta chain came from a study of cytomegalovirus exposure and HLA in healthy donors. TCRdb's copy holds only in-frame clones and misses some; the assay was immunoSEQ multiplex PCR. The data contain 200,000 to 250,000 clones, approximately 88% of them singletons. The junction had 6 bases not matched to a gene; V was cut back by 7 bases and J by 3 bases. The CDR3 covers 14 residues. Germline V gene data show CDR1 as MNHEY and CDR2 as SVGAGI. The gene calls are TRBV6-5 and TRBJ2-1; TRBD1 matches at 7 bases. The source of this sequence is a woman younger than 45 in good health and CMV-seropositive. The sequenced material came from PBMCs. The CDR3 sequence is CASTPRTGYNEQFF. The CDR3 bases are TGTGCCAGCACTCCTCGGACAGGCTACAATGAGCAGTTCTTC.